A single sample is the source of the 21 T cell receptor beta chains below, sequenced in a study of T cells in Graves' hyperthyroidism and ophthalmopathy. Amplification targeted TCR beta CDR3 regions from RNA transcripts. When the TCR CDR3 underwent first-round RT-PCR, the HTBI primer set was used. TCRdb redid the calling of the multiplex PCR reads with MiXCR, one entry per CDR3 protein. The sample records hundreds of thousands of distinct CDR3 sequences, around 13% being singletons. The sequenced sample consisted of blood. Receptors were obtained from a woman aged 18-29 years with Graves' hyperthyroidism.

This clonotype occurred many times. This chain links TRBV20-1 with TRBJ2-7; the match to TRBD1 covers 8 bases. The CDR3 loop spans 14 amino acids. Germline trimming cut 3 bases from V and 6 bases from J; bases unmatched to any gene: 10. Germline V gene lookup returns CDR1 DFQATT and CDR2 SNEGSKA (reference sequence). The CDR3 spells CSAREDRVVLEQYF. The CDR3 DNA sequence: TGCAGTGCTAGGGAGGACAGGGTGGTGCTCGAGCAGTACTTC.

The J gene is TRBJ2-7, the V gene TRBV15; D is uncertain. The CDR3 is made up of 15 amino acids. Germline V gene data show CDR1 as LNHNV and CDR2 as YYDKDF (reference sequence). The V end lost 0 bases, the J end lost 2 bases, and 11 bases lay between the germline ends. CDR3 amino acids: CATSRDRTPAYEQYF. For the CDR3, the DNA is TGTGCCACCAGCAGAGATAGGACGCCCGCCTACGAGCAGTACTTC.

V usage is TRBV28 and J usage is TRBJ2-7, with D possibly TRBD2 on 6 matching bases. The CDR3 sequence is 14 residues long. The V gene lost 6 bases and the J gene lost 3 bases, with 15 bases spanning the gap. Germline V gene lookup returns CDR1 MDHEN and CDR2 SYDVKM. CDR3 nucleotides: TGTGCCAGCAGCGCGTGGGGAGGTGTCTACGAGCAGTACTTC. Translation: CASSAWGGVYEQYF. The full variable domain, with the rest looked up from reference TRBV28 and TRBJ2-7, is DVKVTQSSRYLVKRTGEKVFLECVQDMDHENMFWYRQDPGLGLRLIYFSYDVKMKEKGDIPEGYSVSREKKERFSLILESASTNQTSMYLCASSAWGGVYEQYFGPGTRLTVT.

In this sample, this clonotype turned up a few times. The chain uses TRBV7-9 and TRBJ1-2; D remains ambiguous. With 6 bases removed from V and 0 bases from J, the gap between germline ends came to 14 bases. The CDR3 runs 15 residues. CDR1 SEHNR and CDR2 FQNEAQ come from the germline V gene (reference sequence). CDR3 DNA sequence: TGTGCCAGCAGGTCATCGGCACTAACTAACTATGGCTACACCTTC. This translates into CASRSSALTNYGYTF.

This clonotype was detected many times. CDR3 in DNA: TGTGCCAGCAGTCATCAGGGGCGGGAGCAGTTCTTC. This translates into CASSHQGREQFF. The chain employs TRBV27 and TRBJ2-1; D may be TRBD1 (6 bases). The germline V gene has CDR1 MNHEY and CDR2 SMNVEV (reference sequence). The ends were cut back, 5 bases at V and 10 bases at J, with 12 bases in the middle. This CDR3 is 12 amino acids long.

In this sample, this clonotype turned up many times. The chain carries TRBV7-9 and TRBJ2-5, with TRBD1 matching 10 bases. The CDR3 loop spans 15 amino acids. Per the germline V gene, CDR1 is SEHNR and CDR2 is FQNEAQ (reference sequence). V shed 5 bases and J 4 bases; nucleotides not matched to a gene: 7. CDR3 nucleotides: TGTGCCAGCAGCCGGGGGACAGGGGCATTAGAGACCCAGTACTTC. Protein product: CASSRGTGALETQYF.

This clonotype was seen ten or more times. This rearrangement joins TRBV2 to TRBJ2-5, with TRBD2 matching over 12 bases. The CDR3 spans 16 residues. V lost 6 bases to trimming and J lost 4 bases; unmatched junction nucleotides: 9. In germline, CDR1 is SNHLY, CDR2 FYNNEI. The CDR3 bases are TGTGCCAGCAGCGGTTTTCTAGCGGGAGGGGGAGAGACCCAGTACTTC. Amino acid sequence: CASSGFLAGGGETQYF.

Concerning this clonotype: The conserved closing phenylalanine or tryptophan is absent in this CDR3, likely reflecting a read error. The chain combines TRBV9 with TRBJ2-2, with 7 bases that match TRBD2. The junction had 3 bases not matched to a gene; V was cut back by 0 bases and J by 4 bases. The CDR3 has 15 residues. CDR1 and CDR2 (germline): SGDLS, YYNGEE. CDR3 protein: CASSVEPGGTGELFL. CDR3 DNA sequence: TGTGCCAGCAGCGTAGAACCGGGGGGCACCGGGGAGCTGTTTTTA.

The rearrangement uses TRBV2 and TRBJ2-7; D is unresolved. Germline values: CDR1 SNHLY, CDR2 FYNNEI. This CDR3 region has 14 residues. V shed 7 bases and J shed 3 bases, with 16 bases lying between them. In DNA form, the CDR3 reads TGTGCCAGCACCTGGGAAAGAGCGTTCTACGAGCAGTACTTC. Translating it yields CASTWERAFYEQYF.

This clonotype was detected a few times. The genes are TRBV24-1 and TRBJ2-5; 10 nucleotides match TRBD1. The CDR3 consists of 15 residues. Germline V gene data show CDR1 as KGHDR and CDR2 as SFDVKD. Trimming removed 3 bases from V and 5 bases from J; junction bases left unmatched: 5. The CDR3 loop is CATSDIGTGAETQYF. CDR3 bases: TGTGCCACCAGTGATATCGGGACAGGGGCTGAGACCCAGTACTTC.

On this clonotype itself: Mismatch with germline at one junction end may stem from a read error. The rearrangement links TRBV11-1 to TRBJ2-5; TRBD2 agrees at 7 bases. There are 13 residues in the CDR3. Germline V CDR1 and CDR2: SGHAT, FQDESV (reference sequence). Here the CDR3 reads CAGSFGGRETQYF. CDR3 bases: TGTGCCGGCAGCTTTGGCGGGAGAGAGACCCAGTACTTC.

This chain joins TRBV19 and TRBJ2-5, with 7 bases identical to TRBD2. The J call may be mistaken, given a closer DNA end match to TRBJ2-1. Per the germline V gene, CDR1 is LNHDA and CDR2 is SQIVND (reference sequence). This CDR3 region has 11 residues. In nucleotides, the CDR3 is TGTGCCAGTAGTCGTCGGGGGGACCAGTTCTTC. Its translation is CASSRRGDQFF.

Many counts were recorded for this clonotype. The V gene is TRBV2, the J gene TRBJ2-7, with TRBD1 matching 9 bases. V dropped 6 bases and J dropped 4; count of bases not matched to a gene: 7. Germline-derived CDR1 and CDR2 are SNHLY and FYNNEI. The CDR3 length is 14 residues. The CDR3 loop reads CASRAGQGRYEQYF. Written as DNA, the CDR3 is TGTGCCAGCAGAGCAGGACAGGGGAGGTACGAGCAGTACTTC.

Details on this clonotype: A clone one base away is much larger, so this may be a read error. The chain employs TRBV30 and TRBJ2-7; the match to TRBD2 covers 10 bases. CDR1 is GTSNPN, CDR2 SVGIG, per germline (reference sequence). CDR3 length: 14 amino acids. V lost 2 bases, J lost 4 bases, and 5 bases stayed unmatched. CDR3 sequence: CAWSTSGVPYEQYF. CDR3 sequence (DNA): TGTGCCTGGAGTACTAGCGGGGTACCATACGAGCAGTACTTC. The full variable domain, with the rest looked up from reference TRBV30 and TRBJ2-7, is SQTIHQWPATLVQPVGSPLSLECTVEGTSNPNLYWYRQAAGRGLQLLFYSVGIGQISSEVPQNLSASRPQDRQFILSSKKLLLSDSGFYLCAWSTSGVPYEQYFGPGTRLTVT.

This clonotype was seen many times. DNA for the CDR3: TGTGCCAGCAGCGCGGCGGGACGTAAGATGGGCCGCACAGATACGCAGTATTTT. Protein sequence: CASSAAGRKMGRTDTQYF. The chain joins TRBV7-6 to TRBJ2-3; possibly TRBD2 for D (6 bases). Germline loops: CDR1 SGHVS, CDR2 FNYEAQ. V was trimmed by 5 bases and J by 1 base, leaving 22 bases between them. This CDR3 has 18 amino acids.

The rearrangement joins TRBV7-8 to TRBJ2-3; 13 positions agree with TRBD2. Germline-derived CDR1 and CDR2 are SGHVS and FQNEAQ. After removal of 5 bases from V and 3 bases from J, the junction contained 11 bases not matched to a gene. CDR3 length equals 18 residues. Here the CDR3 DNA reads TGTGCCAGCAGCGGGGGACTAGCGGGACCCAAAGGGACAGATACGCAGTATTTT. Translated, it gives CASSGGLAGPKGTDTQYF.

This clonotype was seen a handful of times. The chain joins TRBV20-1 to TRBJ1-2; 9 bases are shared with TRBD1. The CDR3 runs to 12 residues. In germline, CDR1 is DFQATT, CDR2 SNEGSKA (reference sequence). V gave up 6 bases and J gave up 7 bases; unmatched junction bases: 6. The CDR3 reads CSANRGQGGYTF. The CDR3 DNA follows: TGCAGTGCAAACAGGGGGCAAGGTGGCTACACCTTC.

Concerning this clonotype itself: This may arise from a read error, as a much more abundant clone is one base away. The gene calls are TRBV18 and TRBJ2-1; the D gene is possibly TRBD2 (5 bases). The CDR3 runs to 16 residues. Germline V lookup: CDR1 KGHSH, CDR2 LQKENI. Written as DNA, the CDR3 is TGTGCCAGCTCACCGCGACTACTTTCTTCCTACAATGAGCAGTCCTTC. Residues: CASSPRLLSSYNEQSF.

This clonotype came up many times. The chain is built from TRBV4-1 and TRBJ2-5; weak D call: TRBD1 (5 bases). The germline V gene has CDR1 MGHRA and CDR2 YSYEKL. V lost 1 base and J lost 5, with 17 bases in between. The CDR3 has 16 amino acids. CDR3 loop: CASSQGSGQPGETQYF. The CDR3 nucleotides are TGCGCCAGCAGCCAAGGGTCCGGACAACCAGGGGAGACCCAGTACTTC.

The rearrangement links TRBV4-1 to TRBJ2-1; no reliable D call. The CDR3 is made up of 16 amino acids. CDR1 and CDR2 (germline): MGHRA, YSYEKL. The ends were cut back, 4 bases at V and 0 bases at J, with 13 bases in the middle. The CDR3: CASSLVPRSSYNEQFF. The CDR3 DNA is TGCGCCAGCAGCCTCGTCCCGCGGAGCTCCTACAATGAGCAGTTCTTC.

In this sample, this clonotype turned up a few times. The rearrangement links TRBV4-3 to TRBJ2-7; weak D call: TRBD2 (6 bases). The germline V gene has CDR1 LGHNA and CDR2 YSLEER. The CDR3 spans 15 residues. The ends were cut back, 2 bases at V and 4 bases at J, with 15 bases in the middle. CDR3 loop: CASSQSASETYEQYF. CDR3 DNA: TGCGCCAGCAGCCAATCGGCTAGCGAAACTTACGAGCAGTACTTC.